This section outlines one T cell receptor (beta chain) sequence together with its context. No antigen is known for it. The data originate from a study of Graves' ophthalmopathy and Graves' hyperthyroidism. RNA transcripts were the template, and TCR beta CDR3 regions were amplified from them. RT-PCR was first run with HTBI primers, then multiplex PCR in a second round. TCRdb re-analysed the multiplex PCR reads in MiXCR, keeping a single row per CDR3 protein. Of 200,000 to 250,000 distinct CDR3 sequences listed, under 25% are singletons. The study enrolled ophthalmopathy donors with moderate-to-severe activity, CAS ≥3, NOSPECS ≥4 and duration under 3 months. No donor had other autoimmune disease, uncontrolled infection, pregnancy or lactation. Establishment of the diagnosis relied upon clinical symptoms, serum thyroxine, TRAb, thyroid ultrasound and orbital computed tomography. Germline CDR1 MNHEY, CDR2 SMNVEV (reference sequence). Between the trimmed V and J ends, which lost 3 bases and 10 bases, there was a span of 16 bases. CDR3 size: 15 residues.

Broader study findings: Most expanded clonotypes from thyroid (those above 0.001 frequency) were also found in blood.

Sequencing was performed on peripheral blood. V gene TRBV27 combines with J gene TRBJ1-6; the D is unclear. The clonotype comes from a woman between 50 and 59 years old with Graves' ophthalmopathy. This CDR3 is CASSLGGGLGSPLHF. In nucleotides, the CDR3 is TGTGCCAGCAGTTTGGGCGGTGGGTTGGGATCACCCCTCCACTTT.